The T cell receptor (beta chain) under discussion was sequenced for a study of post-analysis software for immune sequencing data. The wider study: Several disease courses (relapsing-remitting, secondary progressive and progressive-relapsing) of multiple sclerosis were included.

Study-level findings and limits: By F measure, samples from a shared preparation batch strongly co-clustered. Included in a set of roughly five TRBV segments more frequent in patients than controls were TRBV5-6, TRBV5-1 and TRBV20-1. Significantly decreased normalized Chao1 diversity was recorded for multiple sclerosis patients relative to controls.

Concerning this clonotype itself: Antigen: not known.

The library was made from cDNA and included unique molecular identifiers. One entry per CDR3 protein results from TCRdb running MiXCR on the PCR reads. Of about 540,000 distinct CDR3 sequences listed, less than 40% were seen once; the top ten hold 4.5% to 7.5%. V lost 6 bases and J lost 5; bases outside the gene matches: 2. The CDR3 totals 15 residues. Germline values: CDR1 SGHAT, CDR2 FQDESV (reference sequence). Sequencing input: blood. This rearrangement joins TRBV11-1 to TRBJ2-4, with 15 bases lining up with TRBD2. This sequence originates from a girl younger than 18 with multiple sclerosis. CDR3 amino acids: CASSRTSGGENIQYF. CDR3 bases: TGTGCCAGCAGTAGGACTAGCGGGGGGGAAAACATTCAGTACTTC.